Below are 11 T cell receptor beta chains sequenced from a single sample in a study of T cells in localized non-small cell lung cancer. Sequencing used immunoSEQ multiplex PCR; TCRdb keeps in-frame clones, though not all of them. Here the sample spans around 1,500 clones, roughly 24% being singletons. The sequencing used lung tumor tissue, collected before any cancer treatment. The source of these receptors is a male donor aged 60 or older with stage II squamous cell lung carcinoma.

This chain uses TRBV5-1 with TRBJ1-2, with D perhaps TRBD1 (5 bases). V lost 1 base, J lost 4 bases, and 11 bases lay in between. The CDR3 covers 14 residues. Germline loops: CDR1 SGHRS, CDR2 YFSETQ. The CDR3 region is CASSLSTGGYGYTF. CDR3 DNA: TGCGCCAGCAGCTTGTCGACGGGGGGCTATGGCTACACCTTC.

By proportion, this clone is medium-sized. V gene TRBV11-3 combines with J gene TRBJ2-2; 14 bases agree with TRBD2. CDR3 length: 19 residues. Germline values: CDR1 SGHNT, CDR2 YENEEA. Trimming removed 5 bases from V and 6 bases from J; junction bases left unmatched: 14. CDR3 coding DNA: TGTGCCAGCAGCCCCACAGGGGAGGGACTAGCGGGAGTATCCGGGGAGCTGTTTTTT. Translation gives CASSPTGEGLAGVSGELFF.

This clone showed up just a few times. The V gene is TRBV28, the J gene TRBJ1-5; no clear D gene. V lost 6 bases and J 8 bases, leaving 11 bases between the germline ends. CDR1 and CDR2 (germline): MDHEN, SYDVKM. CDR3 length equals 12 residues. The CDR3 sequence: CASSSQPKPQHF. The CDR3 DNA sequence: TGTGCCAGCAGCTCTCAACCCAAGCCCCAGCATTTT.

This clone has just a few counts. J is TRBJ1-1 and V is TRBV10-3, with D perhaps matching TRBD1 (5 bases). CDR1 and CDR2 (germline): ENHRY, SYGVKD. Deletions cut 2 bases from V and 11 bases from J, with 15 bases between. This CDR3 contains 13 residues. DNA of the CDR3: TGTGCCATCAGTGAGCGGGGGGAAGGCCGGGCTTTCTTT. Its translation is CAISERGEGRAFF.

V usage is TRBV11-3 and J usage is TRBJ2-5; 9 bases line up with TRBD2. The V segment lost 4 bases and the J segment 2 bases; nucleotides outside the gene matches: 5. Germline V lookup: CDR1 SGHNT, CDR2 YENEEA. This CDR3 has 15 residues. The CDR3 DNA is TGTGCCAGCAGCTACCCTAGCGGGACTCAAGAGACCCAGTACTTC. Translation gives CASSYPSGTQETQYF.

This clone rates as large. Other DNA sequences in the sample encode the same CDR3. For the CDR3, the DNA is TGTGCCAGCAGTCCCAGGGTTTCCTACGAGCAGTACTTC. Translating gives CASSPRVSYEQYF. The chain employs TRBV28 and TRBJ2-7; a weak D match, TRBD1 (5 bases). Germline values: CDR1 MDHEN, CDR2 SYDVKM. CDR3 length: 13 amino acids. V dropped 5 bases and J dropped 1 base, with 9 bases sitting between them.

The chain recombines TRBV28 with TRBJ2-3; D uncertain. V lost 3 bases and J 1 base, leaving 8 bases between the germline ends. CDR1 and CDR2 from the germline V gene are MDHEN and SYDVKM. This CDR3 contains 14 residues. CDR3 residues: CASSFLSGTDTQYF. The CDR3 bases are TGTGCCAGCAGTTTCCTAAGTGGCACAGATACGCAGTATTTT.

The chain employs TRBV6-8 and TRBJ2-3; 13 nucleotides align to TRBD2. CDR1 MNHGY and CDR2 SAAAGT come from the germline V gene. The CDR3 sequence is 16 residues long. V shed 5 bases, J shed 6 bases, and the junction held 8 bases outside the gene matches. This CDR3 is CASSLRTSGSSDTQYF. CDR3 DNA: TGTGCCAGCAGTCTAAGGACTAGCGGGAGTAGTGATACGCAGTATTTT.

The chain is built from TRBV9 and TRBJ2-5, with D unclear. Germline assignment: CDR1 SGDLS and CDR2 YYNGEE. Trimming took 4 bases from V and 4 from J, leaving 14 bases between them. The CDR3 runs 14 residues. For the CDR3, the DNA is TGTGCCAGCAGCTCCGCCCACGGCGGAGAGACCCAGTACTTC. This sequence encodes CASSSAHGGETQYF.

This clone is termed medium-sized. The chain links TRBV11-3 to TRBJ2-5, with TRBD1 matching over 8 bases. The CDR3 is 15 residues long. Trimming cost V 4 bases and J 5 bases; bases outside gene matches: 9. The germline CDR1 and CDR2 sequences are SGHNT and YENEEA. In DNA, the CDR3 is TGTGCCAGCAGCTCAATCCGACAGGGGTGGGAGACCCAGTACTTC. It encodes CASSSIRQGWETQYF.

The sample holds a few counts of this clone. The chain combines TRBV28 with TRBJ1-1; the D gene is possibly TRBD1 (5 bases). Per germline, CDR1 MDHEN and CDR2 SYDVKM. V lost 8 bases and J 11 bases, leaving 21 bases between the germline ends. CDR3 length: 13 residues. The CDR3 here is CASLGREDLRAFF. CDR3 coding DNA: TGTGCCAGCCTGGGCAGGGAGGACCTGAGGGCTTTCTTT. The full variable domain, rest sourced from reference TRBV28 and TRBJ1-1, is DVKVTQSSRYLVKRTGEKVFLECVQDMDHENMFWYRQDPGLGLRLIYFSYDVKMKEKGDIPEGYSVSREKKERFSLILESASTNQTSMYLCASLGREDLRAFFGQGTRLTVV.